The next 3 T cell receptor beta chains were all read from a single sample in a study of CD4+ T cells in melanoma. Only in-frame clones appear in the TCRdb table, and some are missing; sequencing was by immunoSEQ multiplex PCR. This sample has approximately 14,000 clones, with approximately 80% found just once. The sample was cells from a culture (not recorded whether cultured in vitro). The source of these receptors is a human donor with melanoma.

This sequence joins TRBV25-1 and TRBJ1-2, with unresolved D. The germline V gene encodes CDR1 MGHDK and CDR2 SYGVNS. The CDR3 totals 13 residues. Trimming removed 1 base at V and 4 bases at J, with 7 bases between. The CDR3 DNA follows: TGTGCCAGCAGTGAATGGCGGGGCTATGGCTACACCTTC. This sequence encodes CASSEWRGYGYTF.

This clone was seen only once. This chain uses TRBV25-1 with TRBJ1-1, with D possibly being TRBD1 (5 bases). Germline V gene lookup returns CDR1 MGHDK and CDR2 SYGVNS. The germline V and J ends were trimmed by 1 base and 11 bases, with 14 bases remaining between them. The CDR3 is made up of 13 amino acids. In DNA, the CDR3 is TGTGCCAGCAGTGAATCAGGGAGGTACATGGCTTTCTTT. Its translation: CASSESGRYMAFF. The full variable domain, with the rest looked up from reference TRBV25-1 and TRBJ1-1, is EADIYQTPRYLVIGTGKKITLECSQTMGHDKMYWYQQDPGMELHLIHYSYGVNSTEKGDLSSESTVSRIRTEHFPLTLESARPSHTSQYLCASSESGRYMAFFGQGTRLTVV.

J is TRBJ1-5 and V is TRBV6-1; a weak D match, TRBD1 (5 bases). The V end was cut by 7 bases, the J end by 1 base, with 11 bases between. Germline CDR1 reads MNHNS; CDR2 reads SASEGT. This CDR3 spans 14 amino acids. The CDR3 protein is CASTPGGSNQPQHF. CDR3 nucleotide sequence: TGTGCCAGCACCCCGGGGGGGAGCAATCAGCCCCAGCATTTT.